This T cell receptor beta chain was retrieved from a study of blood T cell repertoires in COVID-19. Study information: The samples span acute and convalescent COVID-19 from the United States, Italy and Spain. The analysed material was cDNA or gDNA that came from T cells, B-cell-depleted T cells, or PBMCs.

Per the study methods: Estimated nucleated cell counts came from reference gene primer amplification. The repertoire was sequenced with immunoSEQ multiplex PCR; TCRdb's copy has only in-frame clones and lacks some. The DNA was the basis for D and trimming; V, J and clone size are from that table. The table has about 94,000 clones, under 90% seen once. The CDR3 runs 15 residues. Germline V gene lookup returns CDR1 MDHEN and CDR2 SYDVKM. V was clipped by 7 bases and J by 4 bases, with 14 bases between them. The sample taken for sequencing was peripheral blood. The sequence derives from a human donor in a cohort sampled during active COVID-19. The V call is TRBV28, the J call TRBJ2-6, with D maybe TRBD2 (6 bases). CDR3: CASTRGGAGANVLTF. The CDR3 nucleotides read TGTGCCAGCACCCGAGGAGGGGCCGGGGCCAACGTCCTGACTTTC.